Included here is one TCR beta chain sequence, with context. Its antigen is still unknown. This sample is part of a study of Ad26.COV2.S vaccination and SARS-CoV-2 variants. The overall study: Once or twice, 56 days apart, Ad26.COV2.S was delivered intramuscularly. Study outcomes and limitations: Researchers reported similar non-spike TCR breadth in vaccine and placebo recipients.

The treatment here: 19 received Ad26.COV2.S at low or high dose, single or two shots; roughly five received placebo; per-sample allocation not given. Specimen acquisition occurred on day 63 following the initial vaccine or placebo injection. The protocol was immunoSEQ multiplex PCR, while the TCRdb copy is restricted to in-frame clones and leaves out a portion. The table lists some 350,000 clones, under 90% of them singletons, with 4.5% to 7% in the top ten. The receptor's source is a person between 18 and 65 years old who received the Ad26.COV2.S COVID-19 vaccine or a placebo. Material: peripheral blood, obtained in a trial of Ad26.COV2.S vaccine versus placebo.

The CDR3 loop is CASSSRTGPGGETQYF. DNA for the CDR3: TGTGCCAGCAGTTCCAGAACAGGGCCAGGGGGAGAGACCCAGTACTTC. This chain uses TRBV27 with TRBJ2-5; 7 nucleotides match TRBD1. In germline, CDR1 is MNHEY, CDR2 SMNVEV (reference sequence). The CDR3 is 16 residues long. V trimming: 4 bases; J trimming: 4 bases; junction bases outside the gene matches: 12.